Below are 5 T cell receptor beta chains sequenced from a single sample in a study of T cells in women clearing cervical HPV infection. Some clones are missing from TCRdb's copy, which holds only in-frame ones; the method was immunoSEQ multiplex PCR. The ten most abundant clones cover less than 6% of a sample with 35,000 to 45,000 clones. Sequenced input: blood buffy coat. All receptors come from a woman between 18 and 75 years old with a cervical HPV16 infection that either progressed to CIN3+ or cleared (not recorded which).

As for this clone: The observed sequence ends 3 residues before the CDR3 terminus, with the missing tail filled in from the germline J gene. This sequence joins TRBV11-3 and TRBJ2-7; TRBD2 matches 10 bases. Per germline, CDR1 SGHNT and CDR2 YENEEA. V was pared by 2 bases and J by 6 bases, with 1 base of the junction left unmatched. The CDR3 consists of 13 residues. The CDR3 is CASSLQREGEQYF. Partial CDR3 DNA: TGTGCCAGCAGCTTACAGCGGGAGGGCGAG.

In the case of this clone: At one of its ends the junction is not consistent with the germline gene, which may arise from a read error. The CDR3 is cut off 3 residues early in the read; its end comes from the germline J gene. This chain joins TRBV4-2 and TRBJ2-5, with D possibly being TRBD2 (6 bases). The CDR3 sequence is 16 residues long. From germline, CDR1 is LGHNA and CDR2 YNFKEQ. The CDR3 DNA, read in part, is TGCGCCAGCAGCCAAGATCGGGGTGCGGGGCTGGAGACC. Protein product: CASSQDRGAGLET. The entire CDR3 sequence reads CASSQDRGAGLETQYF.

Concerning this clone itself: Read coverage stops 3 residues before the CDR3 terminus; the germline J gene supplies the remainder. The V and J genes are TRBV2 and TRBJ2-3, with 11 bases fitting TRBD1. Germline V gene data show CDR1 as SNHLY and CDR2 as FYNNEI. The CDR3 runs 17 residues. The CDR3 DNA, read in part, is TGTGCCAGCAGCTCCGGGACAGGGGGACTAGCTGCGGAGACG. Translation: CASSSGTGGLAAET. The entire CDR3 is CASSSGTGGLAAETQYF.

Comments on this clone: The read gets to within 3 residues of the CDR3 end, and the germline J gene fills in the rest. The rearrangement uses TRBV6-2 or TRBV6-3 and TRBJ1-1; weak D call: TRBD1 (5 bases). The CDR3 is 14 residues long. Germline V gene data show CDR1 as MNHEY and CDR2 as SVGEGT. V shed 7 bases and J shed 0 bases, with 12 bases lying between them. The sequenced CDR3 bases are TGTGCCAGCAATCCATGGGGCATGAACACTGAA. Protein sequence: CASNPWGMNTE. The entire CDR3 is CASNPWGMNTEAFF.

Note on this clone: The read stops 3 residues short of the end of the CDR3; the missing end is completed from the germline J gene. J is TRBJ1-2 and V is TRBV18; unclear D gene. CDR1 and CDR2 (germline): KGHSH, LQKENI. The CDR3 is 16 amino acids. The CDR3 bases that were read are TGTGCCAGCTCACCACCCCCAGCGGGAGGTCCCTACGAC. Encoded protein: CASSPPPAGGPYD. From start to end, the CDR3 is CASSPPPAGGPYDYTF.